A single sample gave rise to the 12 T cell receptor beta chains below, sequenced in a study of blood T cells in healthy people across ages. Combining a sample-barcoded 5' primer with a J-beta primer mix, a second PCR ran for about 7 to 12 cycles. TCRdb re-analysed the 5' RACE reads in MiXCR, keeping a single row per CDR3 protein. The data show about 800,000 distinct CDR3 sequences, 58% seen once. Sequenced sample: blood. The receptors were sampled from a man between 25 and 39 years old in good health.

The CDR3 region is CSVNGRGSMNTEAFF. The CDR3 coding sequence is TGCAGCGTTAACGGTCGTGGGAGTATGAACACTGAAGCTTTCTTT. This rearrangement joins TRBV29-1 to TRBJ1-1; D is undetermined. The CDR3 spans 15 residues. The V end lost 5 bases, the J end lost 0 bases, and 16 bases lay between the germline ends. Germline loops: CDR1 SQVTM, CDR2 ANQGSEA.

This clonotype was counted only a few times. The chain employs TRBV29-1 and TRBJ2-7; a weak D match, TRBD1 (6 bases). V was trimmed by 4 bases and J by 0 bases, leaving 13 bases between them. The CDR3 spans 14 residues. Germline values: CDR1 SQVTM, CDR2 ANQGSEA. The DNA of the CDR3 is TGCAGCGTTGTCGTGGGACAAAGCTCCTACGAGCAGTACTTC. It is translated as CSVVVGQSSYEQYF.

V is TRBV11-2 and J is TRBJ2-5, with 8 bases aligning to TRBD1. The ends lost 3 bases at V and 3 bases at J; junction bases unmatched: 9. The CDR3 consists of 16 residues. Germline V gene sequence: CDR1 SGHAT, CDR2 FQNNGV. For the CDR3, the DNA is TGTGCCAGCAGCTTCGTGACAGGGGCTGGGAAAGAGACCCAGTACTTC. Translating it yields CASSFVTGAGKETQYF. Using reference TRBV11-2 and TRBJ2-5 for the parts outside the CDR3, the full variable domain is EAGVAQSPRYKIIEKRQSVAFWCNPISGHATLYWYQQILGQGPKLLIQFQNNGVVDDSQLPKDRFSAERLKGVDSTLKIQPAKLEDSAVYLCASSFVTGAGKETQYFGPGTRLLVL.

This sequence joins TRBV7-9 and TRBJ2-4; 10 nucleotides line up with TRBD1. CDR3 length: 16 amino acids. Germline V gene lookup returns CDR1 SEHNR and CDR2 FQNEAQ (reference sequence). V shed 4 bases and J 2 bases; nucleotides not matched to a gene: 5. The DNA of the CDR3 is TGTGCCAGCAGCTCCTGGACAGGGGGTACCAAAAACATTCAGTACTTC. Translated: CASSSWTGGTKNIQYF.

This clonotype came up a few times. The V call is TRBV20-1, the J call TRBJ2-3, with D perhaps matching TRBD2 (5 bases). Trimming took off 6 bases at V and 2 bases at J, with 15 bases between the two ends. The length of the CDR3 is 14 residues. Germline V CDR1 and CDR2: DFQATT, SNEGSKA (reference sequence). The CDR3 DNA sequence: TGCAGTGCCGGGGTCAGCTCCTTCACAGATACGCAGTATTTT. This sequence encodes CSAGVSSFTDTQYF.

The chain uses TRBV29-1 and TRBJ2-1; D gene unclear. The CDR3 consists of 13 residues. V lost 7 bases and J lost 7, with 17 bases in between. Germline CDR1 SQVTM, CDR2 ANQGSEA. Here the CDR3 DNA reads TGCAGCGCTTCTCGCGTCGAAGAGAATGAGCAGTTCTTC. It translates to CSASRVEENEQFF.

This clonotype has just a few counts. V usage is TRBV29-1 and J usage is TRBJ2-5, with 12 nucleotides matching TRBD1. The J call may not be correct, given that the DNA end is closer to TRBJ2-7. Germline V CDR1 and CDR2: SQVTM, ANQGSEA. The CDR3 has 12 residues. In DNA, the CDR3 is TGCAGCGTCCGGGACAGGGGGCTCGAGCAGTACTTC. Encoded protein: CSVRDRGLEQYF.

V and J are TRBV20-1 and TRBJ1-2; D remains unclear. Trimming shortened V by 3 bases and J by 3 bases, and 17 bases separated the two germline ends. The length of the CDR3 is 15 residues. Germline CDR1 reads DFQATT; CDR2 reads SNEGSKA (reference sequence). The CDR3 bases are TGCAGTGCTAGTGACCCCCGGTACAGAGACTATGGCTACACCTTC. Its protein product is CSASDPRYRDYGYTF.

This sequence joins TRBV7-2 and TRBJ2-7; TRBD1 matches at 9 bases. V trimming: 5 bases; J trimming: 6 bases; junction bases outside the gene matches: 8. CDR1 SGHTA and CDR2 FQGNSA come from the germline V gene. The CDR3 covers 14 residues. The CDR3 nucleotides are TGTGCCAGCAGCCAGACAGGGGGTTCGGGCGAGCAGTACTTC. It yields the protein CASSQTGGSGEQYF.

This clonotype was detected a few times. The rearrangement uses TRBV6-2 or TRBV6-3 and TRBJ2-6, with 9 nucleotides matching TRBD1. Germline trimming cut 6 bases from V and 0 bases from J; bases unmatched to any gene: 6. The CDR3 is made up of 17 amino acids. The V gene's germline CDR1 is MNHEY and CDR2 SVGEGT. The CDR3 DNA follows: TGTGCCAGCAGAACAGGGGGCTACAGCTCTGGGGCCAACGTCCTGACTTTC. Translated: CASRTGGYSSGANVLTF.

The chain couples TRBV20-1 to TRBJ2-5; 9 nucleotides agree with TRBD2. The V segment lost 6 bases and the J segment 5 bases; nucleotides outside the gene matches: 4. The germline CDR1 and CDR2 sequences are DFQATT and SNEGSKA (reference sequence). This CDR3 is 12 amino acids long. This chain's CDR3 is CSAGGLAETQYF. The CDR3 DNA follows: TGCAGTGCCGGAGGACTAGCGGAGACCCAGTACTTC.

The chain combines TRBV20-1 with TRBJ2-5, with 8 bases identical to TRBD2. The V gene's germline CDR1 is DFQATT and CDR2 SNEGSKA (reference sequence). Trimming cost V 0 bases and J 5 bases; bases outside gene matches: 8. The CDR3 runs 15 residues. This CDR3 reads CSARDLREGQETQYF. Here the CDR3 DNA reads TGCAGTGCTAGAGATCTCCGGGAGGGCCAGGAGACCCAGTACTTC.